This TCR beta chain was found in a study of tumor-infiltrating lymphocytes in primary liver carcinoma. This clonotype was counted once. Its antigen is unidentified. With roughly 540 ng total RNA as template and a constant-region primer, TCR beta cDNA was made. Sequencing libraries for TCR beta derived from three nested multiplex PCR rounds that used slightly modified ARM-PCR. Rounds one and two of PCR, each of about 10 cycles, were primed with TRBV1-TRBV30 forward primers and a C-beta reverse primer. TCRdb re-derived calls from the multiplex PCR reads in MiXCR, one entry per CDR3 protein. The sample comprises roughly 180,000 distinct CDR3 sequences, 50% to 75% of which are singletons, and around three quarters rests with the top ten. This CDR3 has 11 amino acids. V lost 5 bases to trimming and J lost 3 bases, with 5 bases between them. Germline V gene sequence: CDR1 SNHLY, CDR2 FYNNEI. Alongside blood RNA obtained from unsorted whole blood, germline DNA was also extracted.

Whole-study results and caveats: Tumors significantly exceeded blood in top-250-clone fraction (p = 0.039). Unsorted bulk sampling ruled out any CD4+ versus CD8+ repertoire comparison.

Sequenced input: peripheral blood. This TCR derives from a man aged 35 to 55 with primary liver carcinoma and hepatitis B virus infection. V is TRBV2 and J is TRBJ2-7; no clear D gene. CDR3 residues: CASSIYYEQYF. In DNA form, the CDR3 reads TGTGCCAGCAGTATTTACTACGAGCAGTACTTC.